This T cell receptor (beta chain) originates from a study of blood T cell repertoires in COVID-19. Looking at the study overall: From the United States, Italy and Spain came samples of acute and convalescent COVID-19. The cDNA or gDNA used as material had been derived from T cells, B-cell-depleted T cells, or PBMCs.

The CDR3 loop spans 16 amino acids. Trimming removed 0 bases at V and 0 bases at J, with 10 bases between. Germline V gives CDR1 SGHRS, CDR2 YFSETQ. Original analysis: For nucleated cells, counts were estimated from reference gene primer amplification. The protocol was immunoSEQ multiplex PCR, while the TCRdb copy is restricted to in-frame clones and leaves out a portion. V and J calls and clone size are copied from that table; D and trimming were computed from the DNA. The data show roughly 190,000 clones, 86% seen once. The sequence was collected from a woman older than 75 in a cohort sampled during active or convalescent COVID-19. The sequenced sample was peripheral blood. The chain employs TRBV5-1 and TRBJ1-3; D unresolved. The CDR3 DNA sequence: TGCGCCAGCAGCTTGGCGAATCCGAGCTCTGGAAACACCATATATTTT. Its translation: CASSLANPSSGNTIYF.